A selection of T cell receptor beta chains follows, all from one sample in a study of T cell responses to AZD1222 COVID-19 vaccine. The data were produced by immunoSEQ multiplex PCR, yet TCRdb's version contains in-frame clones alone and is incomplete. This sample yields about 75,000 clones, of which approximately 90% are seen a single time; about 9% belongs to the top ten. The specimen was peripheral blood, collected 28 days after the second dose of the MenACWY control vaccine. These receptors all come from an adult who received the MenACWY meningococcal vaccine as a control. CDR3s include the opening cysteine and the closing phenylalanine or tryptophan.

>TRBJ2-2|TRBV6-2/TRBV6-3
CASSGGVHPGELFF
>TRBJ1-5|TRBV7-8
CASSNGPVSNQPQHF
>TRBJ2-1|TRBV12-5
CASGPGLAGGNNEQFF
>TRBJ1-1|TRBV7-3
CASSPTHVDAQTEAFF
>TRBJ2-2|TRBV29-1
CSVAASGGANTGELFF
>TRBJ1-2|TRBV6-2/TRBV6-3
CASSVRDRGYGYTF
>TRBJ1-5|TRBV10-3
CAIRGTDNQPQHF
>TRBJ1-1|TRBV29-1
CSGGHNTEAFF
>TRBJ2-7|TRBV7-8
CASSPRGTSGPYHYEQYF
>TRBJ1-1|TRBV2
CASSEWTGDTEAFF
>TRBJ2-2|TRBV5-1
CASLGTGSHGELFF